This TCR beta chain was recorded in a study of T cell responses to AZD1222 COVID-19 vaccine. Profiled with immunoSEQ multiplex PCR; TCRdb holds only in-frame clones, not every one. Found here are roughly 130,000 clones, around 90% of them singletons; the top ten hold around 20%. Trimming removed 6 bases at V and 4 bases at J, with 16 bases between. The germline V gene encodes CDR1 MNHEY and CDR2 SVGAGI. CDR3 length: 14 amino acids. General observations from the study: At study baseline, merely six AZD1222 recipients were seropositive. Close to half of all spike-specific TCRs reportedly target regions of the variants that are unmutated. Spike was spanned by vaccine-associated CD4 TCRs, which were dominant at 160-218 and 743-854. There were mostly white British donors and more females than males, and clonal diversity was possibly underestimated.

Notes on this clone: Its antigen is unknown.

The clonotype comes from an adult in good health. The genes are TRBV6-5 and TRBJ2-7; perhaps TRBD2 as D (6 bases). The input for sequencing was peripheral blood, taken on day 0 of MenACWY control vaccination. The CDR3 sequence: CASRTTWEAYEQYF. In nucleotides, the CDR3 is TGTGCCAGCAGGACGACGTGGGAGGCTTACGAGCAGTACTTC.